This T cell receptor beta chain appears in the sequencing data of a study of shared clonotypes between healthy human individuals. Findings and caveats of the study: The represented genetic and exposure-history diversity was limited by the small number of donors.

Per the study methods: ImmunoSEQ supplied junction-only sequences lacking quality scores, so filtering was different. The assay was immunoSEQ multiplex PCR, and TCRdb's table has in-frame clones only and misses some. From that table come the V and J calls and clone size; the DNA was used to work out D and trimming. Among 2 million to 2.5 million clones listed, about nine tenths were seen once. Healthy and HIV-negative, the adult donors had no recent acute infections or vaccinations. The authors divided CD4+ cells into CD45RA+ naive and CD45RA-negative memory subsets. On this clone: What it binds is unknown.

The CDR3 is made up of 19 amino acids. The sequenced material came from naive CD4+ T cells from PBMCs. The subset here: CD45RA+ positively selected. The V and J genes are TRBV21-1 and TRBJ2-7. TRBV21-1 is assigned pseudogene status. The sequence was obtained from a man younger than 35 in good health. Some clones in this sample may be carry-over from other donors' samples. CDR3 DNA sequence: TGTGCCAGCAGCAAAGAGGCGGGTTTAGGGGCATTGGTATATGACGAGCAGTACTTC. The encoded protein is CASSKEAGLGALVYDEQYF.